This entry describes one TCR beta chain. Its antigen is undetermined. The sample comes from a study of CD8+ T cells in alopecia areata. Overall study results and limits: Relative to normal scalp, lesional scalp, especially alopecia totalis/universalis, showed higher clonality. Tissue-resident alphabeta T cells belonging to normal skin likewise get sequenced within scalp specimens.

It was cDNA, reverse transcribed from extracted RNA, that served as the sequencing template. Sequencing used immunoSEQ multiplex PCR; TCRdb keeps in-frame clones, though not all of them. In the table there are about 110,000 clones, 58% of which are singletons. The germline V gene has CDR1 SGHRS and CDR2 YFSETQ. The CDR3 sequence is 14 residues long. V gave up 3 bases and J gave up 6 bases; unmatched junction bases: 8. Obtained from alopecia areata patients were lesional scalp punch biopsies along with peripheral blood. The authors sorted CD4+ and CD8+ T cells from PBMCs. The sample comprised NKG2D-low CD8+ T cells sorted from blood. The chain uses TRBV5-1 and TRBJ1-1; 7 positions agree with TRBD1. The receptor was derived from a human donor with alopecia areata. DNA for the CDR3: TGCGCCAGCAGCTCCTCGACAGGGATTGCTGAAGCTTTCTTT. Encoded protein: CASSSSTGIAEAFF.